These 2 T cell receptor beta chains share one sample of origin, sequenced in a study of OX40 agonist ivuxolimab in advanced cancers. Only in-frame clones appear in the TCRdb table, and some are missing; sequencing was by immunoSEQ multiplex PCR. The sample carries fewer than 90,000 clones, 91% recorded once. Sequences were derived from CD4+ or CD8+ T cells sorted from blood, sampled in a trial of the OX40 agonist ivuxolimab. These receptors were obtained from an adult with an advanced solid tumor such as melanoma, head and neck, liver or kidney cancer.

The CDR3 sequence: CASSLTDANTGELFF. The CDR3 nucleotides read TGTGCCAGCAGCTTAACAGACGCGAACACCGGGGAGCTGTTTTTT. This rearrangement joins TRBV5-5 to TRBJ2-2; D unclear. Germline V lookup: CDR1 SGHKS, CDR2 YYEKEE (reference sequence). The CDR3 contains 15 residues. Trimming left V 2 bases short and J 0 bases short, with 8 bases between.

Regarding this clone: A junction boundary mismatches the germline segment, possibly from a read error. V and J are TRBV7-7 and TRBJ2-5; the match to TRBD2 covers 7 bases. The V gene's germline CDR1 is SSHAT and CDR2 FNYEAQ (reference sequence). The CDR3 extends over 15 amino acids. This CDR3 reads CASSLPGGGQETQYF. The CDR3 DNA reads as TGTGCTAGCAGCTTGCCTGGGGGAGGGCAAGAGACCCAGTACTTC. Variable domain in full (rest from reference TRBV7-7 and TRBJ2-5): GAGVSQSPRYKVTKRGQDVTLRCDPISSHATLYWYQQALGQGPEFLTYFNYEAQPDKSGLPSDRFSAERPEGSISTLTIQRTEQRDSAMYRCASSLPGGGQETQYFGPGTRLLVL.